This TCR beta chain was documented in a study of T cell clonotyping in hematopoietic cell transplantation. Study-level points and caveats: Few recipient clonotypes overlapped donors; over 95% were de novo at given depth. CD4 and CD8 repertoire contributions could not be separated without sorting.

This CDR3 comprises 14 residues. With 10 bases removed from V and 1 base from J, the gap between germline ends came to 15 bases. Germline CDR1 and CDR2: SGDLS and YYNGEE. As for this clone: Its antigen is still unknown.

Only in-frame clones appear in the TCRdb table, and some are missing; sequencing was by immunoSEQ multiplex PCR. The data show 30,000 to 45,000 clones, approximately 88% seen once. V gene TRBV9 combines with J gene TRBJ2-4, with D possibly being TRBD2 (6 bases). The sample taken for sequencing was peripheral blood mononuclear cells. This receptor was identified in a woman aged 40 to 55 in good health. Some clones in this sample may be carry-over from other donors' samples. The CDR3 protein is CASLAGRAKNIQYF. CDR3 sequence (DNA): TGTGCCTCTTTGGCGGGAAGGGCCAAAAACATTCAGTACTTC. Full variable domain (outside the CDR3, taken from reference TRBV9 and TRBJ2-4): DSGVTQTPKHLITATGQRVTLRCSPRSGDLSVYWYQQSLDQGLQFLIQYYNGEERAKGNILERFSAQQFPDLHSELNLSSLELGDSALYFCASLAGRAKNIQYFGAGTRLSVL.